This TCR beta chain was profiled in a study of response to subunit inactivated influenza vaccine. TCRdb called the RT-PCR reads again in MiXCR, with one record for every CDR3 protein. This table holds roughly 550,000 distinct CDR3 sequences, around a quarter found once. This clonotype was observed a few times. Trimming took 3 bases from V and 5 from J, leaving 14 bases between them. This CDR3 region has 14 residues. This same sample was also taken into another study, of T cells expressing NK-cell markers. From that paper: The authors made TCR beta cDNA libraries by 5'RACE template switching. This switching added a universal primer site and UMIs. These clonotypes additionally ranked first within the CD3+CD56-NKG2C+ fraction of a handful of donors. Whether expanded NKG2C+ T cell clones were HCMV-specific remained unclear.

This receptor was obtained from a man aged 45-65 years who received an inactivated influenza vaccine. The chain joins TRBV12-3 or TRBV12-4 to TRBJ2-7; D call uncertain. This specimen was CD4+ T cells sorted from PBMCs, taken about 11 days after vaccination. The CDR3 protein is CASSFTGFLDEQYF. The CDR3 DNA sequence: TGTGCCAGCAGTTTCACCGGCTTTCTGGACGAGCAGTACTTC.